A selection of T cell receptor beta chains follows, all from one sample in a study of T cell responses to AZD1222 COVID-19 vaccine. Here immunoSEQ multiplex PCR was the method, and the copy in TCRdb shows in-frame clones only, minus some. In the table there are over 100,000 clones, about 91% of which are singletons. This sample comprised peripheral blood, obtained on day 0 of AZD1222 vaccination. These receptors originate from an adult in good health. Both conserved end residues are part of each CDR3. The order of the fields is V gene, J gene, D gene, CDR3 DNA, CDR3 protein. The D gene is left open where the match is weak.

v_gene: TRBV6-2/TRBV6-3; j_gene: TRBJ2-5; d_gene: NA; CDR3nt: TGTGCCAGCAGTTACGGTTATCTGGAGGGGACCCAGTACTTC; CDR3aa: CASSYGYLEGTQYF
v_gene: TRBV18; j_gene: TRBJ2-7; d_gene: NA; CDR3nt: TGTGCCAGCTCACCGTCCATAAAGGACTTCTACGAGCAGTACTTC; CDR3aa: CASSPSIKDFYEQYF
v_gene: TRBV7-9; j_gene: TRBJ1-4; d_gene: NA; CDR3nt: TGTGCCAGCAGCCAGGGACGGCCAGAAAAACTGTTTTTT; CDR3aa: CASSQGRPEKLFF
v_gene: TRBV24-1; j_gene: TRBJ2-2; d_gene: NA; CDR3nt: TGTGCCACCGAGGACACGCCGAGCACCGGGGAGCTGTTTTTT; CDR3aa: CATEDTPSTGELFF
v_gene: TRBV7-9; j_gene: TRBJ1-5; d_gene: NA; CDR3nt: TGTGCCAGCAGCTTAGGTTCTTCGCAGGTGGGCCCCCAGCATTTT; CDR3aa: CASSLGSSQVGPQHF
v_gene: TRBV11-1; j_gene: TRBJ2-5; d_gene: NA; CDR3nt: TGTGCCAGCAGCTTCAACCGGGCCCGGGAGACCCAGTACTTC; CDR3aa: CASSFNRARETQYF
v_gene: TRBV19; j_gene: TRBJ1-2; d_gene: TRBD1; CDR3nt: TGTGCCAGTAGTACGCGACAGGGTTTGCACACCTTC; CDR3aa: CASSTRQGLHTF
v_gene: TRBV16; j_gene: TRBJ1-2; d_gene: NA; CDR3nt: TGTGCCAGCAGCCAATCTGACAGCTCTTATGGCTACACCTTC; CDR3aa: CASSQSDSSYGYTF
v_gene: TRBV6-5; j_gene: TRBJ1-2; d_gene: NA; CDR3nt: TGTGCCAGCAAGGACAGACTCGATGGCTACACCTTC; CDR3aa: CASKDRLDGYTF
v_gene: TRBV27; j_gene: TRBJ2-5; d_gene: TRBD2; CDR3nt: TGTGCCAGCAGTGGACTAGCGGGAGCGGAAGAGACCCAGTACTTC; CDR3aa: CASSGLAGAEETQYF